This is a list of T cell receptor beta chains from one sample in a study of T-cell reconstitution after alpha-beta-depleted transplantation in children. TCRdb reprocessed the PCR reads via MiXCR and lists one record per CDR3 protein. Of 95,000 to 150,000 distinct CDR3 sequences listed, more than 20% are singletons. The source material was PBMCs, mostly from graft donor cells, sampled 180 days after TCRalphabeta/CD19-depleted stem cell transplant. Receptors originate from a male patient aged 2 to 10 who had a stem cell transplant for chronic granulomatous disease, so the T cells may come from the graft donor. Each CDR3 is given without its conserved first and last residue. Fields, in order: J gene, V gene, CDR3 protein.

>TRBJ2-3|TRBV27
ASSIIAPPTDTQY
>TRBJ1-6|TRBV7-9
ASSALASPLH
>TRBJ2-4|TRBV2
ASSEDRQY
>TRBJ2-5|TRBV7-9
ASSTQGVETQY
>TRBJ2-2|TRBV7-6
ASSLASLAGGELF
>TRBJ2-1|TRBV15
ATSALAVPTEQF
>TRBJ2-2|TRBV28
ASSLSWVGNTGELF
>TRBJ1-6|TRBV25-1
ASSVHRGGSYNSPLH
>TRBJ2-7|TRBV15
ATSRVGPGEQY
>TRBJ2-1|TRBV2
ASSDAGTVPYNEQF
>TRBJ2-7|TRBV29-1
SGRGLSYEQY
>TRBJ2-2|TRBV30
ACALGTGGLDGELF
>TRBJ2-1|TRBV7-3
ASSLNGLAEQF
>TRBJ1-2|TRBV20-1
SARDKGIEGYT